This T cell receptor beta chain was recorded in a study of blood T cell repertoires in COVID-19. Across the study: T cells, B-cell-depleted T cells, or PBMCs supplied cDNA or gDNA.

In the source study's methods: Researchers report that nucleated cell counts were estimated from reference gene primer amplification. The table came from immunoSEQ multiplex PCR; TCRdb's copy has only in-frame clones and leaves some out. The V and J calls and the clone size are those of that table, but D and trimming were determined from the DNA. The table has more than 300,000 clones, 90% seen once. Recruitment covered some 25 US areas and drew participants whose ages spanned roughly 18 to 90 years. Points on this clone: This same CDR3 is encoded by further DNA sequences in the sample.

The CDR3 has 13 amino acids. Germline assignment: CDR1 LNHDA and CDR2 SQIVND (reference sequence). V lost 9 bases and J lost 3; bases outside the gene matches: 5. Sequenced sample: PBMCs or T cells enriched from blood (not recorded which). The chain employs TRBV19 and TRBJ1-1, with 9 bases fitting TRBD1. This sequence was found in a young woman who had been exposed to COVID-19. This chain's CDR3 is CASSRDRDTEAFF. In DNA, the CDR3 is TGTGCCAGCTCCCGGGACAGGGACACTGAAGCTTTCTTT.